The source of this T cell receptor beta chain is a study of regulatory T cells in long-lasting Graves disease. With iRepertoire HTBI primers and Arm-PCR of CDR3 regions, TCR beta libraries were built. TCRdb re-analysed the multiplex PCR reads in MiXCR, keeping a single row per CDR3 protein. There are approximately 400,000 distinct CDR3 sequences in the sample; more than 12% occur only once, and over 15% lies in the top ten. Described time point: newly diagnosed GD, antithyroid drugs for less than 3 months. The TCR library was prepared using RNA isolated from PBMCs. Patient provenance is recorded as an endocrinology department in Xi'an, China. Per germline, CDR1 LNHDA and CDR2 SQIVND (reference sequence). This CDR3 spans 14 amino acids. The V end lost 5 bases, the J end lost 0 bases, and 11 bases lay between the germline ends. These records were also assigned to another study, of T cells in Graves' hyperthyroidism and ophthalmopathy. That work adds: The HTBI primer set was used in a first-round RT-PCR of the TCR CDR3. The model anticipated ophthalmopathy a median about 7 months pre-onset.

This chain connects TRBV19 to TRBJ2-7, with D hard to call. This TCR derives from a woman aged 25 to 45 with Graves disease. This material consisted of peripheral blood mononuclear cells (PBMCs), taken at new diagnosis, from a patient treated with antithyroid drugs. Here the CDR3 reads CASSPGRASYEQYF. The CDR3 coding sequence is TGTGCCAGTAGTCCTGGCCGGGCCTCCTACGAGCAGTACTTC.